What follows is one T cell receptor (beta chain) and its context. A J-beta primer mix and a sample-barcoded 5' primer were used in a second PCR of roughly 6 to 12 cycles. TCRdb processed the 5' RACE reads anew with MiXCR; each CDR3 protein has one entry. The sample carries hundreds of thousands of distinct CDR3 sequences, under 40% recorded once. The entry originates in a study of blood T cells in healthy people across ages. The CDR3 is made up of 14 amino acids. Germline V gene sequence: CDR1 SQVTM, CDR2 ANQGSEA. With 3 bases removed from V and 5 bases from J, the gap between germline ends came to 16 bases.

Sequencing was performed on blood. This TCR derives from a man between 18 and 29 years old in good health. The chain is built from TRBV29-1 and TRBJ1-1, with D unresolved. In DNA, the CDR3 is TGCAGCGTTGATTTCCCTCGAGTGGGGACTGAAGCTTTCTTT. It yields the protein CSVDFPRVGTEAFF.